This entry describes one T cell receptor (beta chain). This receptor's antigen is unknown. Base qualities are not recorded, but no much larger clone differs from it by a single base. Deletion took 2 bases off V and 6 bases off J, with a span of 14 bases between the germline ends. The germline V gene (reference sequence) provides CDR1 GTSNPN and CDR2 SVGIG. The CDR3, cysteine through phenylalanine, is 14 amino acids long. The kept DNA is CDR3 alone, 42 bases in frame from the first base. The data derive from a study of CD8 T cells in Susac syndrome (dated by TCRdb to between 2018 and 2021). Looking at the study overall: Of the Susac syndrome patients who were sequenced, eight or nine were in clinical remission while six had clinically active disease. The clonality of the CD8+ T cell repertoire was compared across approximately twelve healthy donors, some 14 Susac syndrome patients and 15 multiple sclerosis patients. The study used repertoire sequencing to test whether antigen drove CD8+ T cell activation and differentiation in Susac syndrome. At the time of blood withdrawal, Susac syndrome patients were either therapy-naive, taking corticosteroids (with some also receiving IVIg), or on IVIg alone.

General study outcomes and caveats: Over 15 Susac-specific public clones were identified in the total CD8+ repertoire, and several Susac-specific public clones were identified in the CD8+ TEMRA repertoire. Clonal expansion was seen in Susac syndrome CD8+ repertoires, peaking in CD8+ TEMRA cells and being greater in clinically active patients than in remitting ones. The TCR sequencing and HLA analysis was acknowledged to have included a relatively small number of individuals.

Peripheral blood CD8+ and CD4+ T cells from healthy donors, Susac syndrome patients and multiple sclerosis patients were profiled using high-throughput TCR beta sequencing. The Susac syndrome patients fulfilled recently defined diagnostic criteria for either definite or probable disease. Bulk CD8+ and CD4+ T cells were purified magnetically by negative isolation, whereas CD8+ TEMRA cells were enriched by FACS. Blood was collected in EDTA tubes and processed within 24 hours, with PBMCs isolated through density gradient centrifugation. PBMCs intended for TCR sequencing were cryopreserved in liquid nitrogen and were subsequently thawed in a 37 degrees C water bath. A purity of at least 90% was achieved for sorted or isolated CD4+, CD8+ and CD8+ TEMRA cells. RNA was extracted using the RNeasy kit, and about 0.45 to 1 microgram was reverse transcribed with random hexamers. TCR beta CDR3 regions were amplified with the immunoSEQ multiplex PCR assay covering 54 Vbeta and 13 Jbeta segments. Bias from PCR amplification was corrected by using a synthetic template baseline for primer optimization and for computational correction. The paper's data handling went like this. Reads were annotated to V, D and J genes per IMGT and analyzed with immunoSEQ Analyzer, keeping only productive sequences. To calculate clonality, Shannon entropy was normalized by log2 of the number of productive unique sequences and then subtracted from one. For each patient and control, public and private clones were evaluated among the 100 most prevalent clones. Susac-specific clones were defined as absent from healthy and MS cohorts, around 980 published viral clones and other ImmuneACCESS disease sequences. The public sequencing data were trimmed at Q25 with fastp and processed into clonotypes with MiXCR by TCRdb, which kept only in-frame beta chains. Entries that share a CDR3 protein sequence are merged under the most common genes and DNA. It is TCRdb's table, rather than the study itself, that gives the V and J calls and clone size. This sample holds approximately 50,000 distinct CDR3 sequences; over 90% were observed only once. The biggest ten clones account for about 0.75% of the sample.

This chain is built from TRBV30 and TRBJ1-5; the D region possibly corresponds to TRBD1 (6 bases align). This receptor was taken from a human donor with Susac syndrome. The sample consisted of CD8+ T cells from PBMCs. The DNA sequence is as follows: TGTGCCTGGAGTTATACAGGGTCTGCTCAGCCCCAGCATTTT. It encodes CAWSYTGSAQPQHF.